Here is one TCR beta chain with its context. The antigen remains undetermined. This sample is drawn from a study of T-cell memory formation after mild COVID-19. The study's findings and limits: The main location of contracting CD4+ clones was CM and EM, and that of contracting CD8+ clones was EMRA.

CDR1 is SGHDT and CDR2 is YYEEEE in the germline V gene. The CDR3 length is 18 residues. With 0 bases removed from V and 4 bases from J, the gap between germline ends came to 17 bases. One entry per CDR3 protein results from TCRdb running MiXCR on the 5' RACE reads. The sample lists around 320,000 distinct CDR3 sequences, 28% occurring once. The sequence was obtained from an adult woman who had mild COVID-19 (a few samples of this study predate the infection). Cell type and time point are not known. Sequencing was carried out using PBMCs or a T cell subset sorted from them (not recorded which). This chain joins TRBV5-6 and TRBJ2-6; D gene uncertain. The CDR3 DNA is TGTGCCAGCAGCTTGGCTGGGATTCTGATGTCAGGGGCCAACGTCCTGACTTTC. This encodes CASSLAGILMSGANVLTF.